A selection of T cell receptor beta chains follows, all from one sample in a study of blood T cell repertoires in COVID-19. Only in-frame clones appear in the TCRdb table, and some are missing; sequencing was by immunoSEQ multiplex PCR. This sample has hundreds of thousands of clones, with 85% found just once. The sequencing sample was made of PBMCs or T cells enriched from blood (not recorded which). Receptors were obtained from a woman aged 45 to 65 who had recovered from COVID-19. CDR3s include the opening cysteine and the closing phenylalanine or tryptophan. A D gene is named only where the DNA matches it firmly. Rows give clone size only sometimes, using once, few, many, or a class for an expanded clone.

j_call: TRBJ2-3
v_call: TRBV2
clone_size: NA
d_call: TRBD1
cdr3_nt: TGTGCCAGCAGTGAAGACAGGGGGAGCACAGATACGCAGTATTTT
cdr3_aa: CASSEDRGSTDTQYF

j_call: TRBJ2-3
v_call: TRBV3-1/TRBV3-2
clone_size: once
d_call: NA
cdr3_nt: TGTGCCAGCACCGGTGGTGGCACAGATACGCAGTATTTT
cdr3_aa: CASTGGGTDTQYF

j_call: TRBJ2-1
v_call: TRBV2
clone_size: NA
d_call: NA
cdr3_nt: TGTGCCAGCAGTGAAATAAGGAGCTCCTACAATGAGCAGTTCTTC
cdr3_aa: CASSEIRSSYNEQFF

j_call: TRBJ2-7
v_call: TRBV5-6
clone_size: NA
d_call: TRBD1
cdr3_nt: TGTGCCAGCAGCCACCGGGACAGGGGGTCCTACGAGCAGTACTTC
cdr3_aa: CASSHRDRGSYEQYF

j_call: TRBJ2-1
v_call: TRBV24-1
clone_size: NA
d_call: NA
cdr3_nt: TGTGCCACCAGTACCCAAGGGGTCGATGAGCAGTTCTTC
cdr3_aa: CATSTQGVDEQFF

j_call: TRBJ2-7
v_call: TRBV6-5
clone_size: NA
d_call: NA
cdr3_nt: TGTGCCAGCACCGGCCCGCAAGGGGTCTACGAGCAGTACTTC
cdr3_aa: CASTGPQGVYEQYF

j_call: TRBJ2-7
v_call: TRBV25-1
clone_size: NA
d_call: NA
cdr3_nt: TGTGCCAGCAGTGAACAAGGTGGTATCGGGGGCTACGAGCAGTACTTC
cdr3_aa: CASSEQGGIGGYEQYF

j_call: TRBJ2-1
v_call: TRBV6-5
clone_size: NA
d_call: NA
cdr3_nt: TGTGCCAGCAGTTCGGGACGGGGGAAGAATGAGCAGTTCTTC
cdr3_aa: CASSSGRGKNEQFF

j_call: TRBJ2-3
v_call: TRBV7-2
clone_size: NA
d_call: NA
cdr3_nt: TGTGCCAGCAGCTTAGCTGTGGGGGGATTAGGCACAGATACGCAGTATTTT
cdr3_aa: CASSLAVGGLGTDTQYF

j_call: TRBJ1-1
v_call: TRBV14
clone_size: NA
d_call: NA
cdr3_nt: TGTGCCAGCAGCCGCGAAACAGTAATGAACACTGAAGCTTTCTTT
cdr3_aa: CASSRETVMNTEAFF

j_call: TRBJ1-1
v_call: TRBV7-6
clone_size: NA
d_call: NA
cdr3_nt: TGTGCCAGCAGCTTAGACTCCATGCGGATGAACACTGAAGCTTTCTTT
cdr3_aa: CASSLDSMRMNTEAFF

j_call: TRBJ2-2
v_call: TRBV27
clone_size: NA
d_call: NA
cdr3_nt: TGTGCCAGCAGTTTGATCGGACATGCGAACACCGGGGAGCTGTTTTTT
cdr3_aa: CASSLIGHANTGELFF

j_call: TRBJ1-5
v_call: TRBV5-5
clone_size: NA
d_call: TRBD1
cdr3_nt: TGTGCCAGCAGCTTTGGGACAGTAGATCAGCCCCAGCATTTT
cdr3_aa: CASSFGTVDQPQHF

j_call: TRBJ2-7
v_call: TRBV28
clone_size: NA
d_call: NA
cdr3_nt: TGTGCCAGCAGCCCCTCACCAGGGGCCGAGCAGTACTTC
cdr3_aa: CASSPSPGAEQYF

j_call: TRBJ2-1
v_call: TRBV3-1/TRBV3-2
clone_size: NA
d_call: NA
cdr3_nt: TGTGCCAGCAGCCAAGAATCCCTCTGGCGCCAGCGGAGACAAAATGAGCAGTTCTTC
cdr3_aa: CASSQESLWRQRRQNEQFF

j_call: TRBJ2-7
v_call: TRBV7-9
clone_size: NA
d_call: TRBD1
cdr3_nt: TGTGCCAGCAGCGGATGGGACAGGGAGAACGAGCAGTACTTC
cdr3_aa: CASSGWDRENEQYF

j_call: TRBJ1-2
v_call: TRBV6-5
clone_size: few
d_call: TRBD1
cdr3_nt: TGTGCCAGCAGGCCGGACAGGAGGAACTATGGCTACACCTTC
cdr3_aa: CASRPDRRNYGYTF

j_call: TRBJ1-1
v_call: TRBV6-1
clone_size: few
d_call: NA
cdr3_nt: TGTGCCAGCAGTGAAGGTGGACTGACGAACACTGAAGCTTTCTTT
cdr3_aa: CASSEGGLTNTEAFF

j_call: TRBJ2-7
v_call: TRBV5-1
clone_size: few
d_call: TRBD1
cdr3_nt: TGCGCCAGCAGCTTGAGGCCGGGACAGTCCCTCTACTACTACTTC
cdr3_aa: CASSLRPGQSLYYYF

j_call: TRBJ1-2
v_call: TRBV7-2
clone_size: NA
d_call: NA
cdr3_nt: TGTGCCAGCAGCCAATCCCCGGGAAACTATGGCTACACCTTC
cdr3_aa: CASSQSPGNYGYTF

j_call: TRBJ2-7
v_call: TRBV30
clone_size: NA
d_call: TRBD1
cdr3_nt: TGTGCCCTGACAGGGGTCTCCTACGAGCAGTACTTC
cdr3_aa: CALTGVSYEQYF

j_call: TRBJ2-6
v_call: TRBV9
clone_size: NA
d_call: TRBD1
cdr3_nt: TGTGCCAGCAGCGTAGGGGCAGGGGGAGCCAACGTCCTGACTTTC
cdr3_aa: CASSVGAGGANVLTF

j_call: TRBJ2-1
v_call: TRBV7-3
clone_size: NA
d_call: TRBD2
cdr3_nt: TGTGCCAGCAGCCTGGCTAGCGGGGGGGCAGGTAATGAGCAGTTCTTC
cdr3_aa: CASSLASGGAGNEQFF

j_call: TRBJ1-2
v_call: TRBV27
clone_size: NA
d_call: NA
cdr3_nt: TGTGCCAGCAGTTTATCGGAAGGGCAGGGGCTGGTCTATGGCTACACCTTC
cdr3_aa: CASSLSEGQGLVYGYTF

j_call: TRBJ2-1
v_call: TRBV19
clone_size: NA
d_call: NA
cdr3_nt: TGTGCCAGTAGTATAGTCATCAGCAATGAGCAGTTCTTC
cdr3_aa: CASSIVISNEQFF

j_call: TRBJ1-2
v_call: TRBV7-2
clone_size: once
d_call: TRBD1
cdr3_nt: TGTGCCAGCAGTTTCGGACAGGGAGCTAACTATGGCTACACCTTC
cdr3_aa: CASSFGQGANYGYTF

j_call: TRBJ2-5
v_call: TRBV5-4
clone_size: NA
d_call: TRBD1
cdr3_nt: TGTGCCAGCAGCTTCCCGGGACAGGGGCGCCTCGAGACCCAGTACTTC
cdr3_aa: CASSFPGQGRLETQYF

j_call: TRBJ2-1
v_call: TRBV11-2
clone_size: NA
d_call: TRBD1
cdr3_nt: TGTGCCAGCAGCACCCAGGGGGACTCCTACAATGAGCAGTTCTTC
cdr3_aa: CASSTQGDSYNEQFF

j_call: TRBJ2-7
v_call: TRBV4-3
clone_size: NA
d_call: NA
cdr3_nt: TGCGCCAACAGCCAAGATCGGTTGGCAGGCTCCTACGAGCAGTACTTC
cdr3_aa: CANSQDRLAGSYEQYF

j_call: TRBJ1-2
v_call: TRBV3-1/TRBV3-2
clone_size: NA
d_call: NA
cdr3_nt: TGTGCCAGCAGCCAAGAGGGGAGGGTTAACTATGGCTACACCTTC
cdr3_aa: CASSQEGRVNYGYTF

j_call: TRBJ2-5
v_call: TRBV24-1
clone_size: NA
d_call: TRBD1
cdr3_nt: TGTGCCACCAGTGACCCGACAGGGTTGGGGGAGACCCAGTACTTC
cdr3_aa: CATSDPTGLGETQYF

j_call: TRBJ2-3
v_call: TRBV29-1
clone_size: NA
d_call: TRBD2
cdr3_nt: TGCAGCGTTGAAGGCGGGAGGGGAACAGATACGCAGTATTTT
cdr3_aa: CSVEGGRGTDTQYF

j_call: TRBJ1-4
v_call: TRBV30
clone_size: NA
d_call: TRBD1
cdr3_nt: TGTGCCTGGAAGCAACAGGGGACTAATGAAAAACTGTTTTTT
cdr3_aa: CAWKQQGTNEKLFF

j_call: TRBJ1-4
v_call: TRBV7-2
clone_size: NA
d_call: TRBD1
cdr3_nt: TGTGCCAGCAGCCCCGGGACAGTACGAACTAATGAAAAACTGTTTTTT
cdr3_aa: CASSPGTVRTNEKLFF

j_call: TRBJ1-3
v_call: TRBV7-8
clone_size: NA
d_call: NA
cdr3_nt: TGTGCCAGCAGCTTCAGGTCGGGACTGAGTGGAAACACCATATATTTT
cdr3_aa: CASSFRSGLSGNTIYF

j_call: TRBJ1-5
v_call: TRBV19
clone_size: NA
d_call: NA
cdr3_nt: TGTGCCAGTAGCGATCCGAGGGGGAGCAATCAGCCCCAGCATTTT
cdr3_aa: CASSDPRGSNQPQHF

j_call: TRBJ1-2
v_call: TRBV19
clone_size: NA
d_call: NA
cdr3_nt: TGTGCCAGTTCACCCCTCAGGGCCTCCAACTATGGCTACACCTTC
cdr3_aa: CASSPLRASNYGYTF

j_call: TRBJ1-1
v_call: TRBV7-9
clone_size: NA
d_call: NA
cdr3_nt: TGTGCCAGCAGGCAGGGAGGCAATAATGAAGCTTTCTTT
cdr3_aa: CASRQGGNNEAFF

j_call: TRBJ2-5
v_call: TRBV28
clone_size: NA
d_call: TRBD2
cdr3_nt: TGTGCCAGCACCACAGGGCGCCTAGCGGGGGACCAAGAGACCCAGTACTTC
cdr3_aa: CASTTGRLAGDQETQYF

j_call: TRBJ2-3
v_call: TRBV4-3
clone_size: NA
d_call: TRBD2
cdr3_nt: TGCGCCAGCAGCCTCCAATATGCGGGAGGTTGGAGAGATACGCAGTATTTT
cdr3_aa: CASSLQYAGGWRDTQYF

j_call: TRBJ1-6
v_call: TRBV3-1/TRBV3-2
clone_size: NA
d_call: NA
cdr3_nt: TGTGCCAGCAGCCAAGTTAATACAGAAGATAATTCACCCCTCCACTTT
cdr3_aa: CASSQVNTEDNSPLHF

j_call: TRBJ2-3
v_call: TRBV19
clone_size: NA
d_call: TRBD1
cdr3_nt: TGTGCCAGTCAACAGCGACAGGGGGCCTCCTTGGATACGCAGTATTTT
cdr3_aa: CASQQRQGASLDTQYF

j_call: TRBJ2-7
v_call: TRBV7-2
clone_size: NA
d_call: NA
cdr3_nt: TGTGCCAGCAGCTTGGCGGCGCCCCTCGGGGAGCAGTACTTC
cdr3_aa: CASSLAAPLGEQYF

j_call: TRBJ1-6
v_call: TRBV4-2
clone_size: few
d_call: NA
cdr3_nt: TGTGCCAGCAGCCTCGGTCTTGATTCACCCCTCCACTTT
cdr3_aa: CASSLGLDSPLHF

j_call: TRBJ1-4
v_call: TRBV5-5
clone_size: once
d_call: NA
cdr3_nt: TGTGCCAGCAGCTTGTCTTTAACGGCAGGGAATGAAAAACTGTTTTTT
cdr3_aa: CASSLSLTAGNEKLFF

j_call: TRBJ2-3
v_call: TRBV28
clone_size: NA
d_call: TRBD1
cdr3_nt: TGTGCCAGCAGTTTCCTAGGGACAGGGGGATCTAGGGGTTCAACAGATACGCAGTATTTT
cdr3_aa: CASSFLGTGGSRGSTDTQYF

j_call: TRBJ1-2
v_call: TRBV11-2
clone_size: medium-sized
d_call: NA
cdr3_nt: TGTGCCAGCAGCTTAGTTGGGGGCGAGTATGGCTACACCTTC
cdr3_aa: CASSLVGGEYGYTF